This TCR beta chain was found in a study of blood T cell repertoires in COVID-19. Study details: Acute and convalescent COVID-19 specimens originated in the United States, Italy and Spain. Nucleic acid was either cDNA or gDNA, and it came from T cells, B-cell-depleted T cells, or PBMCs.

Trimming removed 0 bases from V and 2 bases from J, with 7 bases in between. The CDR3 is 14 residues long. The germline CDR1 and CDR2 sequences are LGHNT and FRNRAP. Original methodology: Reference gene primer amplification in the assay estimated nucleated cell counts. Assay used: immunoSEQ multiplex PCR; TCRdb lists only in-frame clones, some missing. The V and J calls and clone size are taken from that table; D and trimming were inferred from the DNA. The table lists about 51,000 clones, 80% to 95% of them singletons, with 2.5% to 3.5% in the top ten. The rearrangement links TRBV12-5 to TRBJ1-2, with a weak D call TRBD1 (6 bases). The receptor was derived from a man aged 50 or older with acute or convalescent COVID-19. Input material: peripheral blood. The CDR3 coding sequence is TGTGCTAGTGGTTTGGTCACAGGGAACTATGGCTACACCTTC. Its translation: CASGLVTGNYGYTF.